Shown below are 22 T cell receptor beta chains from a single sample sequenced in a study of OX40 agonist ivuxolimab in advanced cancers. Only in-frame clones appear in the TCRdb table, and some are missing; sequencing was by immunoSEQ multiplex PCR. The sample has about 83,000 clones; approximately 91% are singletons. The sample was CD4+ or CD8+ T cells sorted from blood, taken in a trial of the OX40 agonist ivuxolimab. Receptors were obtained from an adult with an advanced solid tumor such as melanoma, head and neck, liver or kidney cancer.

The DNA of the CDR3 is TGCGCCAGCAGCCGACCCTCTCTGAGACAGAGTAATGAAAAACTGTTTTTT. This encodes CASSRPSLRQSNEKLFF. The genes are TRBV4-1 and TRBJ1-4, with D perhaps matching TRBD1 (5 bases). Trimming left V 4 bases short and J 4 bases short, with 19 bases between. Germline V CDR1 and CDR2: MGHRA, YSYEKL. This CDR3 is built from 17 residues.

J is TRBJ2-3 and V is TRBV19; maybe TRBD2 (5 bases). From germline, CDR1 is LNHDA and CDR2 SQIVND (reference sequence). With 2 bases removed from V and 3 bases from J, the gap between germline ends came to 12 bases. This CDR3 comprises 15 residues. CDR3: CASSISSGKTDTQYF. The CDR3 DNA reads as TGTGCCAGTAGTATATCGAGCGGAAAAACAGATACGCAGTATTTT.

The V gene is TRBV18, the J gene TRBJ2-7; D not certain. The CDR3 contains 13 residues. V was clipped by 2 bases and J by 3 bases, with 8 bases between them. The germline V gene has CDR1 KGHSH and CDR2 LQKENI. The CDR3 nucleotides read TGTGCCAGCTCACCAGCCAAGGACTACGAGCAGTACTTC. Translation: CASSPAKDYEQYF.

The chain carries TRBV19 and TRBJ2-3, with TRBD1 as a possible D gene (5 bases). The CDR3 spans 15 residues. The germline V and J ends were trimmed by 3 bases and 1 base, with 11 bases remaining between them. Germline-derived CDR1 and CDR2 are LNHDA and SQIVND (reference sequence). CDR3 bases: TGTGCCAGTAGTATTCAGGGCAGGGGCACAGATACGCAGTATTTT. Amino acids: CASSIQGRGTDTQYF.

The chain couples TRBV7-2 to TRBJ1-1; D possibly corresponds to TRBD1 (6 bases). Germline loops: CDR1 SGHTA, CDR2 FQGNSA. V was pared by 3 bases and J by 5 bases, with 19 bases between. CDR3 length: 16 amino acids. CDR3 in amino acids: CASSFISFGGGTEAFF. CDR3 DNA sequence: TGTGCCAGCAGCTTTATAAGTTTTGGAGGGGGGACTGAAGCTTTCTTT.

V is TRBV5-6 and J is TRBJ2-7; weak D call: TRBD2 (5 bases). Trimming left V 2 bases short and J 0 bases short, with 15 bases between. Germline V gives CDR1 SGHDT, CDR2 YYEEEE. The CDR3 is made up of 16 amino acids. CDR3 protein: CASSFLRTGSSYEQYF. In DNA form, the CDR3 reads TGTGCCAGCAGCTTTTTAAGGACGGGGAGCTCCTACGAGCAGTACTTC.

The chain couples TRBV27 to TRBJ2-2; 9 nucleotides agree with TRBD2. Germline V CDR1 and CDR2: MNHEY, SMNVEV (reference sequence). The CDR3 has 19 amino acids. V lost 8 bases and J lost 3; bases outside the gene matches: 19. The CDR3 bases are TGTGCCAGCTCGCCGGGACTAGCTTTAAGGTGGGATTACACCGGGGAGCTGTTTTTT. Encoded protein: CASSPGLALRWDYTGELFF.

The rearrangement joins TRBV7-9 to TRBJ1-2; D ambiguous. Germline values: CDR1 SEHNR, CDR2 FQNEAQ (reference sequence). This CDR3 contains 12 residues. V gave up 2 bases and J gave up 6 bases, with 7 bases separating them. The chain's CDR3 is CASSLTEDGYTF. CDR3 bases: TGTGCCAGCAGCTTAACTGAGGATGGCTACACCTTC. Together with reference TRBV7-9 and TRBJ1-2, the CDR3 gives the full variable domain: DTGVSQNPRHKITKRGQNVTFRCDPISEHNRLYWYRQTLGQGPEFLTYFQNEAQLEKSRLLSDRFSAERPKGSFSTLEIQRTEQGDSAMYLCASSLTEDGYTFGSGTRLTVV.

The V gene is TRBV10-1, the J gene TRBJ2-7, with D maybe TRBD1 (6 bases). Trimming removed 6 bases from V and 7 bases from J, with 19 bases in between. Germline-derived CDR1 and CDR2 are WNHNN and SYGVQD (reference sequence). The CDR3 sequence is 14 residues long. Here the CDR3 DNA reads TGCGCCAGCAGCACCGGGACAATCCCGGGGGAGCAGTACTTC. It translates to CASSTGTIPGEQYF.

In regard to this clone: Other DNA sequences of this sample code for an identical CDR3. The J gene is TRBJ2-7, the V gene TRBV5-1; 10 bases are a match to TRBD1. V shed 0 bases, J shed 7 bases, and the junction held 4 bases outside the gene matches. Looked up from germline, CDR1 is SGHRS and CDR2 is YFSETQ. This CDR3 has 14 residues. DNA of the CDR3: TGCGCCAGCAGCTTGGACGGACAGGGGGGTGAGCAGTACTTC. It codes for CASSLDGQGGEQYF.

This chain uses TRBV6-7 with TRBJ2-5; D is ambiguous. TRBV6-7 is sorted into the ORF group, with uncertain function. V was cut by 6 bases and J by 5 bases, with 22 bases left in between. This CDR3 has 16 amino acids. The CDR3 bases are TGTGCCAGCAGAAACCTTTGGACGGACGAAAATGAGACCCAGTACTTC. Encoded protein: CASRNLWTDENETQYF.

The chain is built from TRBV7-3 and TRBJ2-3, with 9 positions matching TRBD1. The CDR3 is 15 residues long. The germline V gene has CDR1 SGHTA and CDR2 FQGTGA. The V gene end was trimmed by 5 bases and the J gene end by 3 bases; junction bases not matched to a gene: 6. The CDR3 nucleotides are TGTGCCAGCAGCCCGGGGACAGGGTTAACAGATACGCAGTATTTT. It codes for CASSPGTGLTDTQYF.

The chain employs TRBV7-8 and TRBJ1-1, with no clear D. The V end lost 1 base, the J end lost 4 bases, and 7 bases lay between the germline ends. This CDR3 has 13 residues. CDR1 is SGHVS, CDR2 FQNEAQ, per germline. CDR3 nucleotide sequence: TGTGCCAGCAGCTTAGTGAGTCGCACTGAAGCTTTCTTT. Translating it yields CASSLVSRTEAFF.

The J gene is TRBJ2-1, the V gene TRBV19; TRBD1 matches 8 bases. The CDR3 runs 15 residues. Per the germline V gene, CDR1 is LNHDA and CDR2 is SQIVND (reference sequence). J gave up 7 bases and V 5 bases, and 10 bases lay outside the gene matches. Written as DNA, the CDR3 is TGTGCCAGTAGTGTCCCCGGGACAGGAAAAAATGAGCAGTTCTTC. The encoded protein is CASSVPGTGKNEQFF.

The rearrangement uses TRBV2 and TRBJ1-5, with D hard to call. Trimming left V 3 bases short and J 0 bases short, with 3 bases between. The germline V gene encodes CDR1 SNHLY and CDR2 FYNNEI. The CDR3 runs 13 residues. The CDR3 region is CASSDDSNQPQHF. The CDR3 DNA follows: TGTGCCAGCAGTGATGATAGCAATCAGCCCCAGCATTTT.

This sequence joins TRBV5-1 and TRBJ2-5; 7 bases agree with TRBD1. Germline-derived CDR1 and CDR2 are SGHRS and YFSETQ. This CDR3 spans 14 amino acids. Trimming cost V 5 bases and J 4 bases; bases outside gene matches: 8. The CDR3 reads CASRRTGSSETQYF. For the CDR3, the DNA is TGCGCCAGCAGACGGACAGGTTCCTCAGAGACCCAGTACTTC.

The rearrangement uses TRBV6-1 and TRBJ1-1; D unclear. Germline V gene data show CDR1 as MNHNS and CDR2 as SASEGT. V was shortened by 3 bases and J by 5 bases, with 13 bases between the two germline ends. The CDR3 sequence is 14 residues long. This CDR3 is CASSENRGRTEAFF. The CDR3 nucleotides are TGTGCCAGCAGTGAGAATCGCGGGAGAACTGAAGCTTTCTTT.

The chain recombines TRBV6-5 with TRBJ1-2; weak D call: TRBD1 (5 bases). Germline V CDR1 and CDR2: MNHEY, SVGAGI. The CDR3 covers 15 residues. V was clipped by 4 bases and J by 4 bases, with 16 bases between them. The CDR3 is CASSLIGASSYGYTF. The CDR3 bases are TGTGCCAGCAGTTTAATAGGGGCGTCCAGCTATGGCTACACCTTC.

J is TRBJ1-5 and V is TRBV6-6; no clear D gene. Germline V gives CDR1 MNHNY, CDR2 SVGAGI (reference sequence). Trimming pared 2 bases from V and 4 bases from J, leaving 9 bases between. CDR3 size: 14 residues. CDR3 sequence reads: CASSYQRENQPQHF. The CDR3 DNA reads TGTGCCAGCAGTTACCAACGGGAGAATCAGCCCCAGCATTTT.

The J gene is TRBJ2-1, the V gene TRBV7-2, with 7 bases that match TRBD2. The J segment lost 2 bases and the V segment lost 1 base, leaving 5 bases of the junction unmatched. This CDR3 is built from 16 residues. Germline assignment: CDR1 SGHTA and CDR2 FQGNSA. The CDR3 is CASSLVSSGPYNEQFF. CDR3 DNA: TGTGCCAGCAGCTTAGTTTCTAGCGGACCCTACAATGAGCAGTTCTTC.

The genes are TRBV7-2 and TRBJ1-2, with unresolved D. Germline V CDR1 and CDR2: SGHTA, FQGNSA. Trimming pared 1 base from V and 12 bases from J, leaving 18 bases between. This CDR3 is 14 amino acids long. The CDR3 loop reads CASSLEAAPVGHTF. CDR3 nucleotide sequence: TGTGCCAGCAGCTTAGAGGCAGCCCCAGTTGGGCACACCTTC.

This clone showed up just once. J is TRBJ2-2 and V is TRBV4-3, with D perhaps matching TRBD1 (6 bases). The germline V and J ends were trimmed by 10 bases and 0 bases, with 15 bases remaining between them. The CDR3 has 15 residues. Germline V CDR1 and CDR2: LGHNA, YSLEER. In nucleotides, the CDR3 is TGCGCCACCAGGGACACGAGCGCGAACACCGGGGAGCTGTTTTTT. Translating gives CATRDTSANTGELFF.